The entry below describes one TCR beta chain. In the source study's methods: Nucleated cell counts were estimated from reference gene primer amplification. The assay was immunoSEQ multiplex PCR, and TCRdb's table has in-frame clones only and misses some. The V and J calls and clone size were taken over from that table, and D and trimming were inferred from the DNA. This sample has under 300,000 clones, with around 81% found just once. These data belong to a study of blood T cell repertoires in COVID-19. Study at large: Specimens from acute and convalescent COVID-19 originated in the United States, Italy and Spain. T cells, B-cell-depleted T cells, or PBMCs supplied cDNA or gDNA.

Participant reports of clinical history set cohort assignment. The sample was PBMCs or T cells enriched from blood (not recorded which). This receptor was taken from a man aged 45 to 65 who had recovered from COVID-19.

For the CDR3, the DNA is TGTGCCAGTAGGGCCCCCTCCCGACAGTTTACTCAGCCCCAGCATTTT. This sequence encodes CASRAPSRQFTQPQHF. The J gene is TRBJ1-5, the V gene TRBV19; TRBD1 might be the D (5 bases). The CDR3 spans 16 residues. Germline V CDR1 and CDR2: LNHDA, SQIVND (reference sequence). The V end was cut by 6 bases, the J end by 6 bases, with 21 bases between.